A single TCR beta chain is shown here with its context. What it binds is unknown. A second roughly 7 to 11 cycle PCR used barcoded and J-beta primers. TCRdb re-called the 5' RACE reads through MiXCR, storing one row per CDR3 protein. Among about 1,400,000 distinct CDR3 sequences listed, almost 60% were seen once. The CDR3 is 13 amino acids. Germline loops: CDR1 MNHEY, CDR2 SMNVEV (reference sequence). The sample comes from a study of blood T cells in healthy people across ages. All donors came from Russia, were Caucasian and healthy, and spanned ages roughly 6 to 100. Broader study findings: The study regarded diversity estimates from one million T cells as underestimates. In these data, TCR beta diversity tracked strongly with naive T cell percentage.

Input material: blood. The chain uses TRBV27 and TRBJ2-5; D remains ambiguous. TRBJ2-7 explains the end of the DNA better; the J call may be wrong. The clonotype comes from a young man in good health. This CDR3 is CASSWGRDYEQYF. CDR3 in DNA: TGTGCCAGCAGTTGGGGTAGGGACTACGAGCAGTACTTC.